The clone carrying this TCR beta chain was seen repeatedly, ten times or more. Its antigen is as yet unknown. These data are taken from a study of breast tumors, draining lymph nodes, adjacent tissues. The study, taken as a whole, reports: Data only fit, rather than demonstrated, lymph node origin of most tumor T cells. Most tumor T cells seemingly derive from lymph node, then expand in tumor. Luminal-like breast cancer showed significantly greater tumor-nontumor repertoire similarity than basal-like breast cancer did.

TCRdb independently ran MiXCR on the multiplex PCR reads; one entry per CDR3 protein. Of about 80,000 distinct CDR3 sequences in the sample, about 21% are singletons; the top ten hold less than 3%. The lymph nodes were axillary draining lymph nodes from breast cancer patients. Sequencing input: axillary lymph node tissue. This clonotype originated in a female donor with breast cancer. Some clones in this sample may be carry-over from other donors' samples.

The CDR3 sequence is CASSESLLREQYF. The CDR3 bases are TGCGCCAGCAGTGAGTCGCTTCTCCGAGAGCAGTACTTC. This chain links TRBV10-1 with TRBJ2-7; D is uncertain. CDR3 length equals 13 residues. Germline V gene lookup returns CDR1 WNHNN and CDR2 SYGVQD (reference sequence). Between the trimmed V and J ends, which lost 0 bases and 7 bases, there was a span of 10 bases.